The rows below give T cell receptor beta chains drawn from one sample of a study of blood T cell repertoires in COVID-19. The repertoire was sequenced with immunoSEQ multiplex PCR; TCRdb's copy has only in-frame clones and lacks some. The profile shows about 400,000 clones, more than 80% of them singletons. Sequencing was performed on peripheral blood. The receptor source for this set is a woman younger than 45 with active or convalescent COVID-19. CDR3s include the opening cysteine and the closing phenylalanine or tryptophan.

V	J	CDR3
TRBV5-1	TRBJ2-7	CASSLAEGYEQYF
TRBV3-1/TRBV3-2	TRBJ2-1	CASSQGYKRDLSYNEQFF
TRBV19	TRBJ2-1	CASSIFGGSPRDEQFF
TRBV2	TRBJ2-3	CASSDGLAGELGTDTQYF
TRBV10-1	TRBJ2-3	CASGTSGSDTQYF
TRBV3-1/TRBV3-2	TRBJ1-4	CASSQVYRMDEKLFF
TRBV19	TRBJ1-2	CASSPWTEGTNYGYTF
TRBV19	TRBJ2-1	CASSLPDNHNEQFF
TRBV29-1	TRBJ1-1	CSGIGGRNTEAFF
TRBV6-5	TRBJ2-2	CATVTMGTGELFF
TRBV5-6	TRBJ1-4	CASTAGRGDEKLFF
TRBV11-2	TRBJ2-2	CASSLESFTGELFF
TRBV7-2	TRBJ1-5	CASSLQQGANQPQHF
TRBV10-2	TRBJ2-5	CASSEWGDQETQYF
TRBV5-6	TRBJ1-4	CASSSYRETNEKLFF
TRBV11-2	TRBJ1-6	CASSLYTGSYNSPLHF
TRBV11-2	TRBJ2-7	CASSLFSGRAYEQYF
TRBV4-1	TRBJ2-7	CASSQDRGPGEQYF
TRBV30	TRBJ2-7	CAWGSVYEQYF
TRBV5-6	TRBJ2-2	CASSPGTSGPGELFF
TRBV30	TRBJ2-7	CAWEGTGGSYEQYF
TRBV5-1	TRBJ2-2	CASSSAGTGKAGELFF
TRBV3-1/TRBV3-2	TRBJ1-1	CASSQPGRDTEAFF
TRBV6-5	TRBJ1-4	CASRIGQSNEKLFF
TRBV5-6	TRBJ2-2	CASSLVYPLEAGELFF
TRBV15	TRBJ1-4	CATSRDSNGKLFF
TRBV10-3	TRBJ2-7	CAIGQDSYEQYF
TRBV11-3	TRBJ1-1	CASSLDGTEAFF
TRBV7-9	TRBJ2-1	CASSLEGAPYNEQFF
TRBV27	TRBJ2-5	CASSLLGGGQETQYF
TRBV4-1	TRBJ2-2	CASSPGQGSTGELFF
TRBV6-1	TRBJ2-4	CASSEDDGKNIQYF
TRBV18	TRBJ1-5	CASSETGGKSNQPQHF
TRBV5-1	TRBJ2-7	CASSPDRGHYEQYF
TRBV4-1	TRBJ2-1	CASRRDSLNNEQFF
TRBV3-1/TRBV3-2	TRBJ1-1	CASSQALTGMNTEAFF
TRBV20-1	TRBJ1-1	CSATDVLKAFF
TRBV19	TRBJ1-2	CASRRQDGYTF
TRBV19	TRBJ1-5	CASNPVRGSNQPQHF
TRBV30	TRBJ1-2	CASLARSPRDYGYTF
TRBV19	TRBJ2-1	CASSASGSSPFDEQFF
TRBV5-6	TRBJ1-1	CASSLGLGGTEAFF
TRBV3-1/TRBV3-2	TRBJ1-1	CASSPTGNTEAFF
TRBV7-9	TRBJ1-1	CASSLLPGAEAFF